A selection of T cell receptor beta chains follows, all from one sample in a study of T-cell reconstitution after alpha-beta-depleted transplantation in children. TCRdb used MiXCR to reprocess the PCR reads, holding one entry per CDR3 protein. The sample shows just over 200,000 distinct CDR3 sequences, 8.4% of them seen only once. Material: PBMCs, mostly from graft donor cells, obtained 360 days after TCRalphabeta/CD19-depleted stem cell transplant. The receptors here all came from a male patient aged 2 to 10 who had a stem cell transplant for acute myeloid leukemia, so the T cells may come from the graft donor. Both conserved end residues are part of each CDR3. D genes are given only for firm matches. Clone size is given for some rows only: seen once, a few or many times, or a class if the clone is expanded.

v_call	clone_size	d_call	j_call	cdr3_aa	cdr3_nt
TRBV5-5	-	TRBD1	TRBJ2-5	CASSGTRGQGETQYF	TGTGCCAGCAGCGGCACCCGAGGACAGGGGGAGACCCAGTACTTC
TRBV6-6	-	-	TRBJ1-1	CASSYSLGEAFF	TGTGCCAGCAGTTACTCGTTGGGTGAAGCTTTCTTT
TRBV20-1	-	-	TRBJ2-3	CSAATSTDTQYF	TGCAGTGCAGCTACCAGCACAGATACGCAGTATTTT
TRBV6-5	many	-	TRBJ2-1	CASSYSTGRVSYNEQFF	TGTGCCAGCAGTTACTCGACAGGGAGGGTTTCCTACAATGAGCAGTTCTTC
TRBV5-1	few	-	TRBJ2-1	CASSLDSGPSEQFF	TGCGCCAGCAGCTTGGATTCAGGCCCCAGCGAGCAGTTCTTC
TRBV2	many	-	TRBJ1-2	CASSEAPEGYTF	TGTGCCAGCAGTGAAGCGCCGGAGGGCTACACCTTC
TRBV20-1	few	TRBD1	TRBJ1-2	CSANRDRGHGYTF	TGCAGTGCTAACAGGGACAGGGGCCATGGCTACACCTTC
TRBV7-2	few	-	TRBJ2-3	CASSLAHTDTQYF	TGTGCCAGCAGCTTAGCCCACACAGATACGCAGTATTTT
TRBV5-1	-	TRBD2	TRBJ2-1	CASRVSGNSYNEQFF	TGCGCCAGCAGGGTTAGCGGGAACTCCTACAATGAGCAGTTCTTC
TRBV3-1	-	-	TRBJ2-5	CASSQGVSRQWRETQYF	TGTGCCAGCAGCCAAGGCGTTTCGAGGCAGTGGCGGGAGACCCAGTACTTC
TRBV12-3/TRBV12-4	-	TRBD1	TRBJ1-4	CASSLTGGLIVREKLFF	TGTGCCAGCAGTTTAACAGGGGGCTTGATCGTTCGTGAAAAACTGTTTTTT
TRBV9	-	TRBD2	TRBJ2-1	CASSAGTSEYNEQFF	TGTGCCAGCAGCGCAGGGACTAGCGAGTACAATGAGCAGTTCTTC
TRBV10-3	-	TRBD2	TRBJ2-1	CAIESGTTYNEQFF	TGTGCCATCGAAAGCGGGACTACCTACAATGAGCAGTTCTTC
TRBV29-1	-	TRBD2	TRBJ2-1	CSVEPGTSGYNEQFF	TGCAGCGTTGAACCCGGGACTAGCGGTTACAATGAGCAGTTCTTC
TRBV10-2	many	TRBD2	TRBJ2-1	CASSESRLAGGRDEQFF	TGCGCCAGCAGTGAGTCAAGACTAGCGGGGGGTAGGGATGAGCAGTTCTTC
TRBV18	-	-	TRBJ1-6	CASSPGMSSYNSPLHF	TGTGCCAGCTCACCGGGAATGAGCTCCTATAATTCACCCCTCCACTTT
TRBV12-3/TRBV12-4	-	TRBD2	TRBJ2-1	CASSLAGILAGYNEQFF	TGTGCCAGCAGTTTAGCGGGAATCCTAGCGGGGTACAATGAGCAGTTCTTC
TRBV12-3/TRBV12-4	-	-	TRBJ1-4	CASSLAGVSNEKLFF	TGTGCCAGCAGTTTAGCGGGGGTGTCTAATGAAAAACTGTTTTTT
TRBV20-1	-	TRBD1	TRBJ2-3	CSAGTAVSDTQYF	TGCAGTGCCGGGACAGCAGTTTCAGATACGCAGTATTTT
TRBV29-1	many	-	TRBJ2-2	CSGTGLNTGELFF	TGCAGCGGAACAGGGTTGAACACCGGGGAGCTGTTTTTT
TRBV7-6	-	TRBD2	TRBJ2-2	CASSPRLLAGGTGELFF	TGTGCCAGCAGCCCTCGTCTACTAGCGGGAGGCACGGGGGAGCTGTTTTTT
TRBV18	few	TRBD2	TRBJ2-3	CASSPKPPGLAGADTQYF	TGTGCCAGCTCACCCAAACCTCCGGGACTAGCGGGTGCAGATACGCAGTATTTT
TRBV30	-	-	TRBJ2-6	CAWKGFGANVLTF	TGTGCCTGGAAAGGATTTGGGGCCAACGTCCTGACTTTC
TRBV9	-	TRBD2	TRBJ2-1	CASAAGGATYNEQFF	TGTGCCAGCGCCGCGGGGGGGGCTACCTACAATGAGCAGTTCTTC
TRBV15	-	TRBD1	TRBJ2-7	CATSRVGTGYEQYF	TGTGCCACCAGCAGAGTTGGGACAGGCTACGAGCAGTACTTC
TRBV4-2	-	-	TRBJ2-7	CASSPPHGTSSYEQYF	TGTGCCAGCAGCCCCCCGCATGGCACAAGCTCCTACGAGCAGTACTTC
TRBV3-1	many	-	TRBJ2-5	CASGSVREQETQYF	TGTGCCAGCGGGAGCGTAAGGGAACAAGAGACCCAGTACTTC
TRBV5-1	few	-	TRBJ2-3	CASSLVGGVDTQYF	TGCGCCAGCAGCTTGGTCGGGGGCGTAGATACGCAGTATTTT
TRBV20-1	few	-	TRBJ2-1	CSARSEYEQFF	TGCAGTGCTAGGTCAGAGTACGAGCAGTTCTTC
TRBV20-1	many	TRBD2	TRBJ2-2	CSARAGGPGELFF	TGCAGTGCCCGAGCGGGGGGGCCAGGGGAGCTGTTTTTT
TRBV20-1	-	-	TRBJ1-4	CSASGTRGENEKLFF	TGCAGTGCTAGCGGCACCAGGGGAGAAAATGAAAAACTGTTTTTT
TRBV7-9	many	-	TRBJ2-2	CASLRGPGELFF	TGTGCCAGCCTAAGGGGTCCCGGGGAGCTGTTTTTT
TRBV6-1	many	-	TRBJ2-7	CASSEGNYEQYF	TGTGCCAGCAGTGAAGGGAACTACGAGCAGTACTTC
TRBV12-3/TRBV12-4	-	TRBD1	TRBJ2-7	CASRPPGTGGYEQYF	TGTGCCAGCAGGCCTCCCGGGACAGGGGGATACGAGCAGTACTTC
TRBV20-1	few	TRBD1	TRBJ2-4	CSAPQGGKNIQYF	TGCAGTGCGCCACAGGGGGGCAAAAACATTCAGTACTTC
TRBV29-1	many	TRBD1	TRBJ2-7	CSVVGTGVYEQYF	TGCAGCGTTGTAGGGACAGGTGTGTACGAGCAGTACTTC
TRBV11-2	-	-	TRBJ2-2	CASSLDLYSSSNTGELFF	TGTGCCAGCAGCTTAGATCTTTACTCTTCCTCGAACACCGGGGAGCTGTTTTTT
TRBV10-3	-	-	TRBJ1-1	CAISVQGSTEAFF	TGTGCCATCAGTGTACAGGGAAGCACTGAAGCTTTCTTT
TRBV19	-	-	TRBJ1-1	CASRTGTTEAFF	TGTGCCAGTAGGACAGGAACAACTGAAGCTTTCTTT
TRBV6-5	many	-	TRBJ2-3	CARPFRADTQYF	TGTGCCAGACCCTTTCGGGCAGATACGCAGTATTTT
TRBV20-1	few	-	TRBJ2-3	CSAGIPRIASPYTDTQYF	TGCAGTGCCGGAATTCCGCGAATAGCCTCCCCATACACAGATACGCAGTATTTT
TRBV3-1	-	-	TRBJ2-5	CASSLRLSRETQYF	TGTGCCAGCAGCCTCCGACTATCTCGAGAGACCCAGTACTTC